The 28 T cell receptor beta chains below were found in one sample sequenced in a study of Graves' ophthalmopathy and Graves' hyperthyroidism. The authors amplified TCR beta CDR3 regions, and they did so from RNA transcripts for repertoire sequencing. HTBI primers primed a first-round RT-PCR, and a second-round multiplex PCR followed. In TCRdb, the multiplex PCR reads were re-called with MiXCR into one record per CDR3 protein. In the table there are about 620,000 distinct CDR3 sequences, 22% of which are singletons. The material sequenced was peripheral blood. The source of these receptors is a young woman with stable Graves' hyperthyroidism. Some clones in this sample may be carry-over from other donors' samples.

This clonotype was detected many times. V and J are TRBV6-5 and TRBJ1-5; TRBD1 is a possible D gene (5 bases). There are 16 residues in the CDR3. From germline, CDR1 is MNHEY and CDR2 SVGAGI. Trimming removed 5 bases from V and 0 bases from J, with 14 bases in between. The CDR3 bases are TGTGCCAGCAGTCACTTACAGGTCTATAGCAATCAGCCCCAGCATTTT. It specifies CASSHLQVYSNQPQHF.

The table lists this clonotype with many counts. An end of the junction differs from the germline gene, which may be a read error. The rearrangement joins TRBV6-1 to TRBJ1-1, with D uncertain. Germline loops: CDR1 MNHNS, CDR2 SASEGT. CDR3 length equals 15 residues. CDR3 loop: CASCESRNTNTEAFF. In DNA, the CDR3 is TGTGCCAGCTGTGAGAGTCGTAACACAAACACTGAAGCTTTCTTT.

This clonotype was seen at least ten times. The CDR3 DNA follows: TGTGCCAGCACCGAAGCAATATTACAGGGAGAGGTTAATTCACCCCTCCACTTT. Translating gives CASTEAILQGEVNSPLHF. V is TRBV27 and J is TRBJ1-6, with a tentative D call TRBD1 (6 bases). CDR1 is MNHEY and CDR2 is SMNVEV in the germline V gene (reference sequence). The CDR3 extends over 18 amino acids. With 7 bases removed from V and 6 bases from J, the gap between germline ends came to 25 bases.

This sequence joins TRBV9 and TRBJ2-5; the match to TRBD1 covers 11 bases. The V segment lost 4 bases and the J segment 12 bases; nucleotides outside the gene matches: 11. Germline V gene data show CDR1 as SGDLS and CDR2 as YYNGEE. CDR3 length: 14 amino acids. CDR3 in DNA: TGTGCCAGCAGCCCGGGACAGGGGGTAGATACCAAGTACTTC. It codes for CASSPGQGVDTKYF.

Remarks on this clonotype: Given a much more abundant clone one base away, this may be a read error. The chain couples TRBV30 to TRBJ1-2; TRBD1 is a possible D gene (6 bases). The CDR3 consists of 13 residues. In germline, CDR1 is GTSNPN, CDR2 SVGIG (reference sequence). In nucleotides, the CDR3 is TGTGCCTGGAGGACCGGACAGAGGAATGGCTGCACCTTC. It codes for CAWRTGQRNGCTF.

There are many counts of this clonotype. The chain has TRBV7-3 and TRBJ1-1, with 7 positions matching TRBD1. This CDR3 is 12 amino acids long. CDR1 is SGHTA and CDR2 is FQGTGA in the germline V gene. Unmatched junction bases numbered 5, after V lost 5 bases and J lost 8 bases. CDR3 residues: CASSTQDREAFF. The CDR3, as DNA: TGTGCCAGCAGCACCCAGGACAGGGAAGCTTTCTTT.

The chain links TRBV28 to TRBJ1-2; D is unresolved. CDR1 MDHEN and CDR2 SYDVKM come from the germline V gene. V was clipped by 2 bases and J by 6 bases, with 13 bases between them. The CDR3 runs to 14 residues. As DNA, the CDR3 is TGTGCCAGCAGTTTAGGTTCCCCAGGACATGGCTACACCTTC. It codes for CASSLGSPGHGYTF.

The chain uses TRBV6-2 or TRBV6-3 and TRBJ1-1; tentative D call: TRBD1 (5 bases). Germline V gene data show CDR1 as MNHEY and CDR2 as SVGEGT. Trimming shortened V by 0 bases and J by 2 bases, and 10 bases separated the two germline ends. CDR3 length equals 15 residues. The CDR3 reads CASSYSGRGNTEAFF. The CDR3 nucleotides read TGTGCCAGCAGTTACTCAGGTAGGGGTAACACTGAAGCTTTCTTT.

CDR3: CASSRPGQGFSYEQYF. The CDR3 DNA reads TGTGCCAGCAGCCGTCCGGGACAGGGCTTTTCCTACGAGCAGTACTTC. The gene calls are TRBV4-2 and TRBJ2-7; 9 nucleotides match TRBD1. V trimming: 4 bases; J trimming: 1 base; junction bases outside the gene matches: 8. Germline V lookup: CDR1 LGHNA, CDR2 YNFKEQ. The CDR3 is 16 amino acids.

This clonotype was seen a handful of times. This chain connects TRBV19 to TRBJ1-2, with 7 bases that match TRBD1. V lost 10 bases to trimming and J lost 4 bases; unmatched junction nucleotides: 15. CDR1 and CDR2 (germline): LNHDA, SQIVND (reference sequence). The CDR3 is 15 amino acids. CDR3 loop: CATNYRGGGLYGYTF. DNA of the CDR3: TGTGCCACCAATTACAGGGGAGGGGGCCTCTATGGCTACACCTTC.

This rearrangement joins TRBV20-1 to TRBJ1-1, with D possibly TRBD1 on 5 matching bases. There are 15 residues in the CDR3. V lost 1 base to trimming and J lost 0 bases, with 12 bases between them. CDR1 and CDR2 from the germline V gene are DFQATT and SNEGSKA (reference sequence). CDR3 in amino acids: CSARVHKGMNTEAFF. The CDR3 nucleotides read TGCAGTGCTAGAGTTCATAAGGGGATGAACACTGAAGCTTTCTTT.

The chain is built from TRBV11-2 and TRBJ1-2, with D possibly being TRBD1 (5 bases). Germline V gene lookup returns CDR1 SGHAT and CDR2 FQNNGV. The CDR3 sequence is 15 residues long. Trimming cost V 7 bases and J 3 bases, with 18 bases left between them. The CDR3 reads CASTTIRGRYYGYTF. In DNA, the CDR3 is TGTGCCAGCACCACTATCCGGGGGAGGTACTATGGCTACACCTTC.

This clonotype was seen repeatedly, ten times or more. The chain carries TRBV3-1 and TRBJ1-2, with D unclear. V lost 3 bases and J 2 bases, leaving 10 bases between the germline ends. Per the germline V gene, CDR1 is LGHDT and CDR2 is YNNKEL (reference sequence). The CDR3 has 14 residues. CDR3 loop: CASSHRVGNYGYTF. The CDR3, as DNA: TGTGCCAGCAGCCACCGGGTCGGGAACTATGGCTACACCTTC.

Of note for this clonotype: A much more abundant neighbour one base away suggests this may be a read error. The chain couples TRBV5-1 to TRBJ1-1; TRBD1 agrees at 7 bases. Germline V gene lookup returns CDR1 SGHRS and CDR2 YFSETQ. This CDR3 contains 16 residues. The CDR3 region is CASSLVAGQPSTEDFF. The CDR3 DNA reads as TGCGCCAGCAGCTTGGTGGCGGGACAGCCTTCGACTGAAGATTTCTTT.

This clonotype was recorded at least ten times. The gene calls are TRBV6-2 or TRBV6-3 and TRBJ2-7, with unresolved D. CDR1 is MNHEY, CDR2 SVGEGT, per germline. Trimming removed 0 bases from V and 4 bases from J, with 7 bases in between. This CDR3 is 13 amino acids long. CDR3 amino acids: CASSYSGVYEQYF. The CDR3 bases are TGTGCCAGCAGTTACTCTGGGGTTTACGAGCAGTACTTC.

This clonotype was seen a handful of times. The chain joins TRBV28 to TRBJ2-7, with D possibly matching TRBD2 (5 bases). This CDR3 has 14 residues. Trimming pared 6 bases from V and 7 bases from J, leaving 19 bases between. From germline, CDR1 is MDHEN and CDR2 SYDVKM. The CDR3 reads CASRLEQRRGEQYF. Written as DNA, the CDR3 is TGTGCCAGCAGGCTAGAACAGCGAAGAGGGGAGCAGTACTTC.

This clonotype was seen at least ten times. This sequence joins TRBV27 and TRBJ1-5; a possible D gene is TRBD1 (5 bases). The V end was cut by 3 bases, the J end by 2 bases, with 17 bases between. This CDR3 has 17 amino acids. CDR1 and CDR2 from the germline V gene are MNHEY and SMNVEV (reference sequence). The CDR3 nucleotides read TGTGCCAGCAGTTTCGGGGGAGGCTTGAACGGCAATCAGCCCCAGCATTTT. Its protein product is CASSFGGGLNGNQPQHF.

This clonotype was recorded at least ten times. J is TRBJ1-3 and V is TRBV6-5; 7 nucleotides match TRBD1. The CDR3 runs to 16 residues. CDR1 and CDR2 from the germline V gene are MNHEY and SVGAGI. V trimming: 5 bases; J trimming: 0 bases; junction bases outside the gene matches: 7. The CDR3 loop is CASSLDRAASGNTIYF. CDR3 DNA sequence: TGTGCCAGCAGTCTCGACAGGGCCGCCTCTGGAAACACCATATATTTT.

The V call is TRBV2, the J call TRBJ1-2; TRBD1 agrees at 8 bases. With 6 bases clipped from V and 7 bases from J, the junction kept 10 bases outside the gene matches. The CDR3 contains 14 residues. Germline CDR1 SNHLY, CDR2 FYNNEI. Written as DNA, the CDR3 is TGTGCCAGCAGGGACGACAGGGGTGTAAGTGGCTACACCTTC. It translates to CASRDDRGVSGYTF.

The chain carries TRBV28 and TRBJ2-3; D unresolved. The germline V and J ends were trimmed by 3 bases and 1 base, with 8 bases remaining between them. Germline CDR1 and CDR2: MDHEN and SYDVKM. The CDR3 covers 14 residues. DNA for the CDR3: TGTGCCAGCAGTTTGGGTGCTGGCACAGATACGCAGTATTTT. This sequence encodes CASSLGAGTDTQYF.

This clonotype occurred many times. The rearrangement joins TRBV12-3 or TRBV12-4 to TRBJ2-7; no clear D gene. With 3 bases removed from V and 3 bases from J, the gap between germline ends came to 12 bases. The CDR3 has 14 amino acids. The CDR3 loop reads CASSFSQADYEQYF. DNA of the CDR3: TGTGCCAGCAGTTTCAGTCAGGCCGACTACGAGCAGTACTTC.

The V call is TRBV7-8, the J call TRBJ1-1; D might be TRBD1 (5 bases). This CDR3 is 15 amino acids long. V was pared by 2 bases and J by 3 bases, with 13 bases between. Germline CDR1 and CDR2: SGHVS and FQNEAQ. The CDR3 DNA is TGTGCCAGCAGCTTATGGTGGGGCAGGGACACTGAAGCTTTCTTT. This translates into CASSLWWGRDTEAFF.

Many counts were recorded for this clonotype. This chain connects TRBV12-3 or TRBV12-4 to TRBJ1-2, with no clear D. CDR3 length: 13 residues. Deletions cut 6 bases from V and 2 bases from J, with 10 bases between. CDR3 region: CASSLRSNYGYTF. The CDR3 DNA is TGTGCCAGCAGCTTACGCAGCAACTATGGCTACACCTTC.

CDR3 region: CASSQEGREHGEQYF. CDR3 bases: TGCGCCAGCAGCCAAGAGGGTAGAGAGCACGGCGAGCAGTACTTC. The rearrangement links TRBV4-1 to TRBJ2-7; D remains ambiguous. Looked up from germline, CDR1 is MGHRA and CDR2 is YSYEKL. This CDR3 has 15 residues. Trimming took off 0 bases at V and 6 bases at J, with 15 bases between the two ends.

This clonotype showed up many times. CDR3 region: CASSSAGDHGAYQPQHF. The CDR3 DNA is TGTGCCAGCAGTTCAGCAGGGGACCATGGGGCCTATCAGCCCCAGCATTTT. The rearrangement joins TRBV6-2 or TRBV6-3 to TRBJ1-5, with D perhaps TRBD1 (6 bases). The germline V and J ends were trimmed by 4 bases and 5 bases, with 21 bases remaining between them. The germline gives CDR1 MNHEY, CDR2 SVGEGT. CDR3 size: 17 residues.

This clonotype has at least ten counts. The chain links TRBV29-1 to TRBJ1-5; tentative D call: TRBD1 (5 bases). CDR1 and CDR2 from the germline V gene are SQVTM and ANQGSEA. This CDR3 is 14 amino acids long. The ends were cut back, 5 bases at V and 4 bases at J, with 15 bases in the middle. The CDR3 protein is CSVLLGDPNQPQHF. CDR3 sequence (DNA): TGCAGCGTTCTCCTGGGGGACCCAAATCAGCCCCAGCATTTT.

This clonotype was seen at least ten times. DNA of the CDR3: TGTGCCAGCAGTTTTGGCAGGGCGGTCACTGAAGCTTTCTTT. Its translation: CASSFGRAVTEAFF. The rearrangement uses TRBV12-3 or TRBV12-4 and TRBJ1-1; a weak D match, TRBD1 (5 bases). The CDR3 runs to 14 residues. Trimming removed 3 bases from V and 4 bases from J, with 12 bases in between.

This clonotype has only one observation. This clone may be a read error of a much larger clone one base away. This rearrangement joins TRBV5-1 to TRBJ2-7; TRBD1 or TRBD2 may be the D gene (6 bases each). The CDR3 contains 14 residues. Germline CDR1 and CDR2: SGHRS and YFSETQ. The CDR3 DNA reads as TGCGCCAACAGCGGCGAGGGGGGCTCCTACGAGCAGTACTTC. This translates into CANSGEGGSYEQYF.